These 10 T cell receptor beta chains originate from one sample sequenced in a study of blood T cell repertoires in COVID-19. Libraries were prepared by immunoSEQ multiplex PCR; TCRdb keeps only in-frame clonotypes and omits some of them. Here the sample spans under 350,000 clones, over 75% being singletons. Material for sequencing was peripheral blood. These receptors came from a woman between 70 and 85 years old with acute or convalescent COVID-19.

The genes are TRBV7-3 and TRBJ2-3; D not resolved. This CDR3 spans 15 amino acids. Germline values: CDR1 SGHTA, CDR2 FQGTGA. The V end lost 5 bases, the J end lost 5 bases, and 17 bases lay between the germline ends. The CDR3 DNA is TGTGCCAGCAGCCCGTCTACGTTCTCCCGAGATACGCAGTATTTT. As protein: CASSPSTFSRDTQYF.

The chain's CDR3 is CASSLASLLAGSYTGELFF. Here the CDR3 DNA reads TGTGCCAGCAGCTTAGCCTCCTTGCTAGCGGGGTCCTACACCGGGGAGCTGTTTTTT. V is TRBV7-8 and J is TRBJ2-2; 9 positions agree with TRBD2. CDR3 size: 19 residues. Unmatched junction bases numbered 11, after V lost 0 bases and J lost 3 bases. Germline-derived CDR1 and CDR2 are SGHVS and FQNEAQ.

The CDR3 spells CASSFGQGGYQPQHF. The CDR3 DNA sequence: TGCGCCAGCAGCTTTGGGCAGGGGGGATATCAGCCCCAGCATTTT. The J gene is TRBJ1-5, the V gene TRBV5-1, with 7 bases lining up with TRBD1. The length of the CDR3 is 15 residues. The V segment lost 2 bases and the J segment 5 bases; nucleotides outside the gene matches: 7. Germline values: CDR1 SGHRS, CDR2 YFSETQ.

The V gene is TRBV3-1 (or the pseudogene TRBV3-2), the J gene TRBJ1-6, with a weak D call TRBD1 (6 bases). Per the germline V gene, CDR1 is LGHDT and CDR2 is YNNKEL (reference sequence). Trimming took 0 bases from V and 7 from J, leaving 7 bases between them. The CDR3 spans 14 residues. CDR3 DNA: TGTGCCAGCAGCCAAGAAGACAGGAATTCACCCCTCCACTTT. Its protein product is CASSQEDRNSPLHF.

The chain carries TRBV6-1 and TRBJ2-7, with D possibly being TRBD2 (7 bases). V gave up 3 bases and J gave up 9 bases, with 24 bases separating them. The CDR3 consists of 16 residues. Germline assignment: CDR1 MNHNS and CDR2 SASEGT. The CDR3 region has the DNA TGTGCCAGCAGTGATCAGTTAGGGCGGGGGCGAGACGGGCAGTACTTC. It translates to CASSDQLGRGRDGQYF.

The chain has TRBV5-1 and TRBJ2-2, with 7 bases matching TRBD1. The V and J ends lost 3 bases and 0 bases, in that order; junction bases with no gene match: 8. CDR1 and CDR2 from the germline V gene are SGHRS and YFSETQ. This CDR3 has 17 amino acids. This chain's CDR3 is CASSSGQIPTNTGELFF. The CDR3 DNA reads TGCGCCAGCAGCTCGGGACAGATCCCTACGAACACCGGGGAGCTGTTTTTT.

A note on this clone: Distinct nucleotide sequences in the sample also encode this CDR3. The CDR3 reads CASSPGQRNTEAFF. In DNA, the CDR3 is TGTGCCAGCTCTCCCGGACAGAGGAACACTGAAGCTTTCTTT. The genes are TRBV18 and TRBJ1-1; weak D call: TRBD1 (6 bases). The V end lost 6 bases, the J end lost 1 base, and 12 bases lay between the germline ends. Germline V gives CDR1 KGHSH, CDR2 LQKENI. The CDR3 sequence is 14 residues long. Combining the CDR3 with reference TRBV18 and TRBJ1-1 gives the whole variable domain NAGVMQNPRHLVRRRGQEARLRCSPMKGHSHVYWYRQLPEEGLKFMVYLQKENIIDESGMPKERFSAEFPKEGPSILRIQQVVRGDSAAYFCASSPGQRNTEAFFGQGTRLTVV.

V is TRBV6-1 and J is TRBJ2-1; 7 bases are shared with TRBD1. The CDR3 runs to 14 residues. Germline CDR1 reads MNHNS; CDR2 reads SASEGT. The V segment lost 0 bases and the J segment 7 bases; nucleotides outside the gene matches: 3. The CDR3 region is CASSEAGGENEQFF. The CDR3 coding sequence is TGTGCCAGCAGTGAAGCAGGGGGCGAGAATGAGCAGTTCTTC.

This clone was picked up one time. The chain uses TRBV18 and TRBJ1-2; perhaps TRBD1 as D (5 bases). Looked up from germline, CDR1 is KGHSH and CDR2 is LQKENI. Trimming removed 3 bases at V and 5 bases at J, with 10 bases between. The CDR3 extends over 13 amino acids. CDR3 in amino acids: CASSPDKSYGYTF. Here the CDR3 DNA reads TGTGCCAGCTCACCGGACAAGTCTTATGGCTACACCTTC.

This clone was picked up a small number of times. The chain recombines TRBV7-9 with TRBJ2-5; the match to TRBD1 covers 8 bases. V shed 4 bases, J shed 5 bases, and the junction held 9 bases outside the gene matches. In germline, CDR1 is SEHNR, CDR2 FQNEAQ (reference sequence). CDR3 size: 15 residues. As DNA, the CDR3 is TGTGCCAGCAGCTCCGACAGGGGTTCGGGGGAGACCCAGTACTTC. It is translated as CASSSDRGSGETQYF.